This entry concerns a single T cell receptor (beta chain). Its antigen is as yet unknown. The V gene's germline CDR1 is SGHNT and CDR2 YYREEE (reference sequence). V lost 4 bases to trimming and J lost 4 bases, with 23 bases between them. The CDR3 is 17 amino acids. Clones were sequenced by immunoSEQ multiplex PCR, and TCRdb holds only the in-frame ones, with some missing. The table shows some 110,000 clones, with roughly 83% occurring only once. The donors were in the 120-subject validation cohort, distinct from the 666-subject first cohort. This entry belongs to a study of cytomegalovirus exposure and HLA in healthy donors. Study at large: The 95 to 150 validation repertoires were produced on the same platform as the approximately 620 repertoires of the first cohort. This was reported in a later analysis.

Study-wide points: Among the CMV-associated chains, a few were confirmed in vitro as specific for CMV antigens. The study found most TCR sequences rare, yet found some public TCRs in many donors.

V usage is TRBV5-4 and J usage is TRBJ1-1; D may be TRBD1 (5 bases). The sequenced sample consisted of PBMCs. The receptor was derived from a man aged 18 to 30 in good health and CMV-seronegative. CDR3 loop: CASSRPGGGGSSTEAFF. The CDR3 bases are TGTGCCAGCAGCAGGCCCGGGGGTGGGGGTTCAAGCACTGAAGCTTTCTTT. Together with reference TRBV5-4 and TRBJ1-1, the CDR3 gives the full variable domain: ETGVTQSPTHLIKTRGQQVTLRCSSQSGHNTVSWYQQALGQGPQFIFQYYREEENGRGNFPPRFSGLQFPNYSSELNVNALELDDSALYLCASSRPGGGGSSTEAFFGQGTRLTVV.